These 25 T cell receptor beta chains were all obtained from the same sample, sequenced in a study of shared clonotypes between healthy human individuals. Naivety among CD8 cells was defined by CD45RO negativity and positive CCR7 selection, thereby excluding terminally differentiated effector memory CD45RA+ cells. The repertoire was sequenced with immunoSEQ multiplex PCR; TCRdb's copy has only in-frame clones and lacks some. This repertoire shows about 1.9 million clones, around 93% found once; its top ten account for about 1.7%. The sample was naive CD8+ T cells from PBMCs. Receptor source: a man aged 18 to 30 in good health. Some clones in this sample may be carry-over from other donors' samples.

V gene TRBV29-1 combines with J gene TRBJ2-5; D may correspond to TRBD1 or TRBD2 (5 bases each). The V gene lost 3 bases and the J gene lost 1 base, with 12 bases spanning the gap. The germline CDR1 and CDR2 sequences are SQVTM and ANQGSEA. The CDR3 runs 14 residues. CDR3 sequence (DNA): TGCAGCGTTGACACGGGACCGAGCCAAGAGACCCAGTACTTC. Encoded protein: CSVDTGPSQETQYF.

The CDR3 sequence is CASSYDRGIRDTQYF. The CDR3 DNA follows: TGTGCCAGCAGTTACGACAGGGGGATTCGGGATACGCAGTATTTT. V and J are TRBV6-6 and TRBJ2-3; TRBD1 aligns across 9 bases. The CDR3 has 15 residues. The V gene's germline CDR1 is MNHNY and CDR2 SVGAGI (reference sequence). V lost 2 bases and J lost 6; bases outside the gene matches: 6.

The rearrangement joins TRBV7-8 to TRBJ2-3, with D unclear. Germline V gene lookup returns CDR1 SGHVS and CDR2 FQNEAQ. Trimming shortened V by 5 bases and J by 6 bases, and 9 bases separated the two germline ends. The CDR3 has 12 amino acids. CDR3 residues: CASSLRADTQYF. The CDR3 nucleotides are TGTGCCAGCAGCCTCCGAGCTGATACGCAGTATTTT.

The V and J genes are TRBV6-1 and TRBJ1-5; the D is unclear. The CDR3 loop spans 15 amino acids. Between the trimmed V and J ends, which lost 0 bases and 3 bases, there was a span of 9 bases. Germline CDR1 and CDR2: MNHNS and SASEGT. The CDR3 nucleotides are TGTGCCAGCAGTGAAGCGCGGGGTATCAATCAGCCCCAGCATTTT. It codes for CASSEARGINQPQHF.

The J gene is TRBJ2-2, the V gene TRBV28; a weak D match, TRBD2 (6 bases). CDR1 and CDR2 from the germline V gene are MDHEN and SYDVKM. This CDR3 is 14 amino acids long. The V end was cut by 5 bases, the J end by 3 bases, with 10 bases between. CDR3 region: CASSPGTHTGELFF. The CDR3 nucleotides read TGTGCCAGCAGTCCCGGGACTCACACCGGGGAGCTGTTTTTT.

This chain connects TRBV27 to TRBJ2-3; D is uncertain. The CDR3 covers 15 residues. Looked up from germline, CDR1 is MNHEY and CDR2 is SMNVEV (reference sequence). Trimming left V 5 bases short and J 2 bases short, with 14 bases between. The CDR3 sequence is CASSPRLDITDTQYF. In DNA form, the CDR3 reads TGTGCCAGCAGTCCTCGATTAGACATCACAGATACGCAGTATTTT.

The chain has TRBV7-2 and TRBJ2-1, with TRBD2 matching 15 bases. Losses at the gene ends were 6 bases for V and 9 bases for J; bases not matched to a gene: 9. The germline V gene encodes CDR1 SGHTA and CDR2 FQGNSA. There are 16 residues in the CDR3. CDR3 DNA: TGTGCCAGCAGTTACAATCCGGGACTAGCGGGAGGTGAGCAGTTCTTC. Translation: CASSYNPGLAGGEQFF.

This clone was counted only a few times. The same CDR3 can be traced to other DNA sequences in this sample. V and J are TRBV9 and TRBJ1-1; D ambiguous. Trimming stripped 3 bases from V and 4 bases from J, with 10 bases between. The CDR3 covers 13 residues. From germline, CDR1 is SGDLS and CDR2 YYNGEE. The CDR3 sequence: CASSARPGTEAFF. The CDR3 DNA reads TGTGCCAGCAGCGCTCGGCCCGGCACTGAAGCTTTCTTT.

The V and J genes are TRBV4-1 and TRBJ1-5; D unclear. The CDR3 sequence is 13 residues long. Germline V gene sequence: CDR1 MGHRA, CDR2 YSYEKL. The V end lost 0 bases, the J end lost 3 bases, and 3 bases lay between the germline ends. The CDR3 bases are TGCGCCAGCAGCCAAGAGCCCAATCAGCCCCAGCATTTT. Its protein product is CASSQEPNQPQHF.

This chain links TRBV6-6 with TRBJ1-2, with 7 bases aligning to TRBD1. Germline lookup yields CDR1 MNHNY and CDR2 SVGAGI (reference sequence). J gave up 3 bases and V 5 bases, and 6 bases lay outside the gene matches. CDR3 length: 14 amino acids. The CDR3 spells CASSPMTGYYGYTF. DNA of the CDR3: TGTGCCAGCAGTCCTATGACAGGGTACTATGGCTACACCTTC.

This chain joins TRBV5-1 and TRBJ1-1; D perhaps matches TRBD1 (6 bases). Trimming stripped 2 bases from V and 6 bases from J, with 17 bases between. The germline V gene encodes CDR1 SGHRS and CDR2 YFSETQ. This CDR3 is built from 15 residues. The CDR3 DNA reads as TGCGCCAGCAGCTTAGGTGCCAGGGGATTACCTGAAGCTTTCTTT. Translation: CASSLGARGLPEAFF. The variable domain in full, completed from reference TRBV5-1 and TRBJ1-1, reads KAGVTQTPRYLIKTRGQQVTLSCSPISGHRSVSWYQQTPGQGLQFLFEYFSETQRNKGNFPGRFSGRQFSNSRSEMNVSTLELGDSALYLCASSLGARGLPEAFFGQGTRLTVV.

In this sample, this clone turned up a few times. The V and J genes are TRBV27 and TRBJ1-4, with D tentatively TRBD1 (6 bases). The CDR3 extends over 13 amino acids. V gave up 6 bases and J gave up 8 bases, with 13 bases separating them. Germline V gene sequence: CDR1 MNHEY, CDR2 SMNVEV (reference sequence). The CDR3 here is CASSSRGIEKLFF. The CDR3 DNA reads TGTGCCAGCAGCTCAAGGGGGATCGAAAAACTGTTTTTT.

V usage is TRBV10-3 and J usage is TRBJ2-5; 9 nucleotides match TRBD1. Germline values: CDR1 ENHRY, CDR2 SYGVKD. The CDR3 has 14 residues. Germline trimming cut 3 bases from V and 5 bases from J; bases unmatched to any gene: 4. CDR3 in amino acids: CAISEWTGEETQYF. CDR3 nucleotides: TGTGCCATCAGTGAATGGACAGGGGAGGAGACCCAGTACTTC.

The chain combines TRBV27 with TRBJ1-1, with unresolved D. The CDR3 totals 11 residues. Germline lookup yields CDR1 MNHEY and CDR2 SMNVEV (reference sequence). V gave up 1 base and J gave up 11 bases, with 8 bases separating them. The CDR3 nucleotides are TGTGCCAGCAGTTTATTCGGCAAGGCTTTCTTT. It is translated as CASSLFGKAFF.

Points on this clone: Other DNA sequences in this sample translate to the same CDR3. The chain recombines TRBV10-3 with TRBJ2-1; 12 bases agree with TRBD2. Germline V gene sequence: CDR1 ENHRY, CDR2 SYGVKD. The junction had 0 bases not matched to a gene; V was cut back by 6 bases and J by 0 bases. CDR3 length: 15 amino acids. The CDR3 DNA reads TGTGCCATCAGGACTAGCGGGAGCTCCTACAATGAGCAGTTCTTC. Its translation is CAIRTSGSSYNEQFF.

The genes are TRBV29-1 and TRBJ2-7, with 12 bases that match TRBD1. V gave up 5 bases and J gave up 4 bases; unmatched junction bases: 6. Germline assignment: CDR1 SQVTM and CDR2 ANQGSEA. The CDR3 is made up of 14 amino acids. CDR3 residues: CSVYGTGGAYEQYF. The CDR3 region has the DNA TGCAGCGTTTACGGGACAGGGGGCGCGTACGAGCAGTACTTC.

The CDR3 reads CAIGGRGYNEQFF. The CDR3 region has the DNA TGTGCCATAGGGGGCAGGGGGTACAATGAGCAGTTCTTC. The chain is built from TRBV19 and TRBJ2-1; 7 positions match TRBD1. The CDR3 extends over 13 amino acids. Germline V lookup: CDR1 LNHDA, CDR2 SQIVND (reference sequence). V lost 10 bases, J lost 4 bases, and 7 bases stayed unmatched.

This chain links TRBV13 with TRBJ2-7; tentative D call: TRBD2 (7 bases). This CDR3 has 14 amino acids. Looked up from germline, CDR1 is PRHDT and CDR2 is FYEKMQ (reference sequence). V was clipped by 0 bases and J by 5 bases, with 11 bases between them. CDR3 nucleotide sequence: TGTGCCAGCAGCTTAGGGTCCGGGGGGCACGAGCAGTACTTC. Translating gives CASSLGSGGHEQYF.

This rearrangement joins TRBV7-9 to TRBJ2-1; D tentatively fits TRBD1 or TRBD2 (7 bases each). The V end was cut by 6 bases, the J end by 0 bases, with 15 bases between. The length of the CDR3 is 16 residues. Germline lookup yields CDR1 SEHNR and CDR2 FQNEAQ (reference sequence). The CDR3 reads CASRAQGGSSYNEQFF. CDR3 coding DNA: TGTGCCAGCAGGGCTCAGGGGGGGAGCTCCTACAATGAGCAGTTCTTC.

V is TRBV5-1 and J is TRBJ2-7; TRBD2 is a possible D gene (5 bases). The CDR3 consists of 13 residues. Germline V gene sequence: CDR1 SGHRS, CDR2 YFSETQ. V lost 7 bases and J 2 bases, leaving 13 bases between the germline ends. CDR3 in amino acids: CASSEVPPYEQYF. CDR3 in DNA: TGCGCCAGCTCGGAGGTCCCCCCCTACGAGCAGTACTTC.

The chain employs TRBV9 and TRBJ2-7, with unresolved D. The CDR3 is made up of 14 amino acids. The V end was cut by 4 bases, the J end by 3 bases, with 14 bases between. The germline V gene has CDR1 SGDLS and CDR2 YYNGEE. The CDR3, as DNA: TGTGCCAGCAGCCCCACCCCCCGCGGCTACGAGCAGTACTTC. Its protein is CASSPTPRGYEQYF. The full variable domain, with the rest looked up from reference TRBV9 and TRBJ2-7, is DSGVTQTPKHLITATGQRVTLRCSPRSGDLSVYWYQQSLDQGLQFLIQYYNGEERAKGNILERFSAQQFPDLHSELNLSSLELGDSALYFCASSPTPRGYEQYFGPGTRLTVT.

This chain connects TRBV28 to TRBJ1-1; D possibly corresponds to TRBD1 (5 bases). With 6 bases removed from V and 1 base from J, the gap between germline ends came to 15 bases. This CDR3 spans 15 amino acids. Germline V CDR1 and CDR2: MDHEN, SYDVKM. CDR3 DNA: TGTGCCAGCAGCCCAGTGGGCCAGGGGAACACTGAAGCTTTCTTT. Translating gives CASSPVGQGNTEAFF.

V is TRBV27 and J is TRBJ2-7, with 11 bases identical to TRBD2. The ends lost 5 bases at V and 4 bases at J; junction bases unmatched: 13. The CDR3 sequence is 17 residues long. Germline CDR1 is MNHEY and CDR2 is SMNVEV (reference sequence). The CDR3 reads CASSDLTSGRDLYEQYF. The CDR3 region has the DNA TGTGCCAGCAGTGACCTCACTAGCGGGAGAGACTTGTACGAGCAGTACTTC.

The gene calls are TRBV5-6 and TRBJ1-1; D possibly corresponds to TRBD1 (5 bases). Trimming left V 3 bases short and J 1 base short, with 16 bases between. Germline CDR1 reads SGHDT; CDR2 reads YYEEEE. The CDR3 consists of 16 residues. CDR3 DNA: TGTGCCAGCAGCTGGGCCGATGGGGGTTGGAACACTGAAGCTTTCTTT. It codes for CASSWADGGWNTEAFF. The full variable domain, its missing parts supplied by reference TRBV5-6 and TRBJ1-1, is DAGVTQSPTHLIKTRGQQVTLRCSPKSGHDTVSWYQQALGQGPQFIFQYYEEEERQRGNFPDRFSGHQFPNYSSELNVNALLLGDSALYLCASSWADGGWNTEAFFGQGTRLTVV.

The chain joins TRBV28 to TRBJ2-1, with 16 bases matching TRBD2. Trimming at V came to 3 bases and at J to 4 bases, leaving 15 bases not matched to a gene. Germline CDR1 reads MDHEN; CDR2 reads SYDVKM. The CDR3 runs 21 residues. Here the CDR3 DNA reads TGTGCCAGCAGTTTTTTCCGGAGCACCGGGACTAGCGGGAGGGTTTACAATGAGCAGTTCTTC. The encoded protein is CASSFFRSTGTSGRVYNEQFF.